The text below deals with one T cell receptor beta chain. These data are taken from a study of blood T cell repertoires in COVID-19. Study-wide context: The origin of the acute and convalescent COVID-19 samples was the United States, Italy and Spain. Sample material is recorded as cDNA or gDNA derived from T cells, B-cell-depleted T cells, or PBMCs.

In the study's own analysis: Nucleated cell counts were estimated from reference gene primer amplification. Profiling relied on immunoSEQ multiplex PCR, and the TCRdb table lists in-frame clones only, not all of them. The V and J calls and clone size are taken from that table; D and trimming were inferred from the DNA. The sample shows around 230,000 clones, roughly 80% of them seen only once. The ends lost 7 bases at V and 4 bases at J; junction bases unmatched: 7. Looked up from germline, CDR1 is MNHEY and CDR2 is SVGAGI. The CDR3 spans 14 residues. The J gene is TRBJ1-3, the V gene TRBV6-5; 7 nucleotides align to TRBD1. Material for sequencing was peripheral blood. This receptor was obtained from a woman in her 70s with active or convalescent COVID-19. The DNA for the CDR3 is TGTGCCAGCATCCAGACAGGGAGAGGAAACACCATATATTTT. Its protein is CASIQTGRGNTIYF.